This TCR beta chain was obtained from a study of T cell responses to AZD1222 COVID-19 vaccine. This clone came up once. Its antigen is still unknown. Study-wide points: No day 14 peak samples; only post-peak repertoires were characterized. Most donors were white British and more were female, and clonal diversity was possibly underestimated. Regions 160-218 and 743-854 dominated among vaccine-associated CD4 TCRs spanning spike.

The table came from immunoSEQ multiplex PCR; TCRdb's copy has only in-frame clones and leaves some out. The table has 66,000 or so clones, more than 65% seen once. V was cut by 0 bases and J by 10 bases, with 13 bases left in between. There are 15 residues in the CDR3. Germline CDR1 is SGHAT and CDR2 is FQNNGV. The rearrangement joins TRBV11-2 to TRBJ1-6, with D maybe TRBD1 (6 bases). The origin of this receptor is an adult in good health. Sequenced material: peripheral blood, taken on day 0 of MenACWY control vaccination. Here the CDR3 reads CASSLETGLGSPLHF. CDR3 DNA: TGTGCCAGCAGCTTAGAGACAGGCTTAGGCTCACCCCTCCACTTT.